Shown below are 8 T cell receptor beta chains from a single sample sequenced in a study of early T cells in non-severe SARS-CoV-2 infection. MiXCR was run by TCRdb on the 5' RACE reads, yielding one entry per CDR3 protein. The sample lists 56,000 or so distinct CDR3 sequences; about 11% were seen once. The specimen was whole blood. The receptors shown here come from an adult who was a healthcare worker with PCR-confirmed SARS-CoV-2 infection or an uninfected control (not recorded which).

This clonotype was picked up many times. The chain links TRBV29-1 to TRBJ2-3; D ambiguous. Per germline, CDR1 SQVTM and CDR2 ANQGSEA. This CDR3 spans 13 amino acids. Between the trimmed V and J ends, which lost 3 bases and 4 bases, there was a span of 11 bases. The CDR3 is CSVDPRIADTQYF. CDR3 nucleotides: TGCAGCGTTGATCCTAGGATTGCAGATACGCAGTATTTT.

This clonotype has a count of ten or more. V is TRBV10-3 and J is TRBJ2-1; D not certain. This CDR3 comprises 11 residues. Trimming removed 4 bases from V and 5 bases from J, with 3 bases in between. Germline CDR1 ENHRY, CDR2 SYGVKD. CDR3 amino acids: CAISADNEQFF. As DNA, the CDR3 is TGTGCCATCAGTGCCGACAATGAGCAGTTCTTC.

The chain uses TRBV2 and TRBJ2-3, with D unresolved. Trimming shortened V by 3 bases and J by 0 bases, and 7 bases separated the two germline ends. This CDR3 comprises 14 residues. Per germline, CDR1 SNHLY and CDR2 FYNNEI. In nucleotides, the CDR3 is TGTGCCAGCAGTGAGATTGTTAGCACAGATACGCAGTATTTT. Translating it yields CASSEIVSTDTQYF. Full variable domain (outside the CDR3, taken from reference TRBV2 and TRBJ2-3): EPEVTQTPSHQVTQMGQEVILRCVPISNHLYFYWYRQILGQKVEFLVSFYNNEISEKSEIFDDQFSVERPDGSNFTLKIRSTKLEDSAMYFCASSEIVSTDTQYFGPGTRLTVL.

The sample holds a few counts of this clonotype. This chain links TRBV5-6 with TRBJ2-3; the D is unclear. V shed 5 bases and J shed 0 bases, with 13 bases lying between them. Looked up from germline, CDR1 is SGHDT and CDR2 is YYEEEE. This CDR3 comprises 15 residues. The CDR3 nucleotides are TGTGCCAGCAGGGTGGTCGCCGTGAGCACAGATACGCAGTATTTT. It specifies CASRVVAVSTDTQYF.

The V call is TRBV6-2 or TRBV6-3, the J call TRBJ2-7; TRBD2 matches 7 bases. The CDR3 sequence is 12 residues long. CDR1 is MNHEY and CDR2 is SVGEGT in the germline V gene. The CDR3 coding sequence is TGTGGCCAGCGGGGACGTTCCTACGAGCAGTACTTC. It encodes CGQRGRSYEQYF.

The chain employs TRBV6-4 and TRBJ2-1; 9 bases align to TRBD2. Germline V gives CDR1 MRHNA, CDR2 SNTAGT. CDR3 length: 16 residues. With 4 bases clipped from V and 7 bases from J, the junction kept 11 bases outside the gene matches. The CDR3 sequence is CASSGVAGVLGNEQFF. The CDR3 region has the DNA TGTGCCAGCAGTGGGGTAGCGGGAGTATTGGGAAATGAGCAGTTCTTC.

A few counts support this clonotype. The junction shows a germline mismatch at one end, possibly a read error. The rearrangement links TRBV7-7 to TRBJ2-3, with 7 bases aligning to TRBD1. The germline gives CDR1 SSHAT, CDR2 FNYEAQ (reference sequence). The CDR3 runs 14 residues. CDR3 coding DNA: TGTGCTAGCAGCTTCGGACAGGGCACAGATACGCAGTATTTT. It is translated as CASSFGQGTDTQYF.

This clonotype was picked up many times. This chain joins TRBV21-1 and TRBJ2-7; the DNA was not compared with TRBD2, the D call given in the table. TRBV21-1 is termed a pseudogene. The CDR3 runs to 14 residues. CDR3 bases: TGTGCCAGCAGCACCCGGGACTCCTCCTACGAGCAGTACTTC. Amino acids: CASSTRDSSYEQYF.